This T cell receptor beta chain emerged from a study of blood T cell repertoires in COVID-19. As handled by the study authors: Estimated nucleated cell counts came from reference gene primer amplification. Here immunoSEQ multiplex PCR was the method, and the copy in TCRdb shows in-frame clones only, minus some. V, J and clone size derive from that table, while D and trimming were established from the DNA sequence. The table lists about 58,000 clones, around 89% of them singletons. The germline V gene has CDR1 SGHDT and CDR2 YYEEEE. V was trimmed by 2 bases and J by 2 bases, leaving 10 bases between them. This CDR3 region has 14 residues.

Input material: peripheral blood. This chain connects TRBV5-6 to TRBJ1-2; possibly TRBD1 for D (6 bases). This receptor was obtained from a woman aged 55-69 years with active COVID-19. As DNA, the CDR3 is TGTGCCAGCAGCTTAATAACAGGGAACTATGGCTACACCTTC. Its translation: CASSLITGNYGYTF.